This T cell receptor beta chain was identified in a study of shared clonotypes between healthy human individuals. Study context: A few men and a couple of women, aged 18 to 49, were donors.

The protocol was immunoSEQ multiplex PCR, while the TCRdb copy is restricted to in-frame clones and leaves out a portion. The sample lists over a million clones; 96% were seen once. This CDR3 region has 15 residues. Germline V gene data show CDR1 as MDHEN and CDR2 as SYDVKM. The V and J ends lost 4 bases and 3 bases respectively, with 10 bases between them. The chain carries TRBV28 and TRBJ2-6; D assignment may be TRBD1 or TRBD2 (5 bases each). The origin of this receptor is a man younger than 45 in good health. Sequencing was carried out using naive CD4+ T cells sorted from blood. Subset denoted: CD45RA+ positively selected. The CDR3 loop reads CASSSGSIGANVLTF. The CDR3 DNA reads as TGTGCCAGCAGTTCAGGGAGCATTGGGGCCAACGTCCTGACTTTC. Full variable domain (missing parts from reference TRBV28 and TRBJ2-6): DVKVTQSSRYLVKRTGEKVFLECVQDMDHENMFWYRQDPGLGLRLIYFSYDVKMKEKGDIPEGYSVSREKKERFSLILESASTNQTSMYLCASSSGSIGANVLTFGAGSRLTVL.